The 10 T cell receptor beta chains below come from one sample, sequenced in a study of read filtering for tumor transcriptome and immune sequencing. Molecular barcoded adaptors covering alpha/delta and beta/gamma chains were used on roughly 400 ng RNA. TCRdb re-called the reads with MiXCR, one entry per CDR3 protein. The sample lists around 65,000 distinct CDR3 sequences, less than 20% seen once, with about a tenth in the top ten. Sequencing was performed on a population of CD138-negative cells sorted from bone marrow. The receptors here all came from a donor over 35 with multiple myeloma.

Worth noting for this clonotype: A far larger clone is a single base away, which makes a read error likely. The chain recombines TRBV6-1 with TRBJ1-4, with TRBD1 matching 7 bases. The J call is uncertain, as TRBJ2-3 better fits the DNA end. The CDR3 extends over 13 amino acids. CDR1 MNHNS and CDR2 SASEGT come from the germline V gene. CDR3 nucleotide sequence: TGTGCCAGCAGGAGCCCTGACAGGGTCGCGCAGTATTTT. This gives the protein CASRSPDRVAQYF.

This clonotype was recorded many times. The chain recombines TRBV28 with TRBJ1-6, with 8 nucleotides matching TRBD1. With V trimmed by 6 bases and J by 9 bases, 7 bases remained unmatched. The CDR3 covers 14 residues. Looked up from germline, CDR1 is MDHEN and CDR2 is SYDVKM. The CDR3 spells CASSPGTGGSPLHF. Here the CDR3 DNA reads TGTGCCAGCAGCCCCGGGACAGGTGGTTCACCCCTCCACTTT.

This clonotype appeared many times. V gene TRBV6-6 combines with J gene TRBJ2-1, with 9 positions matching TRBD2. This CDR3 is built from 19 residues. Per the germline V gene, CDR1 is MNHNY and CDR2 is SVGAGI (reference sequence). V lost 4 bases and J lost 4; bases outside the gene matches: 17. The CDR3 coding sequence is TGTGCCAGCAGTTCCTCACCATTCCCGAGCGGGGGGACATACAATGAGCAGTTCTTC. Its translation: CASSSSPFPSGGTYNEQFF.

This clonotype was recorded many times. This chain uses TRBV7-9 with TRBJ2-1; 13 bases are shared with TRBD2. Germline lookup yields CDR1 SEHNR and CDR2 FQNEAQ (reference sequence). Trimming removed 1 base from V and 10 bases from J; junction bases left unmatched: 7. The CDR3 consists of 16 residues. CDR3 amino acids: CASSLGGTSGIGEQFF. In DNA form, the CDR3 reads TGTGCCAGCAGCTTAGGGGGGACTAGCGGGATTGGAGAGCAGTTCTTC.

For this clonotype: With a much larger clone just one base away, this may be a read error. The chain combines TRBV20-1 with TRBJ2-3; no clear D gene. The V end lost 6 bases, the J end lost 1 base, and 11 bases lay between the germline ends. The germline V gene encodes CDR1 DFQATT and CDR2 SNEGSKA (reference sequence). The CDR3 has 13 residues. The CDR3 DNA follows: TGCAGTGCCGAAAAAGAACGCACAGATACGCAGTATTTT. Translation: CSAEKERTDTQYF.

This clonotype was recorded many times. J is TRBJ2-2 and V is TRBV12-3 or TRBV12-4, with D perhaps matching TRBD2 (6 bases). The V and J ends lost 8 bases and 3 bases respectively, with 16 bases between them. The CDR3 runs to 15 residues. CDR3 protein: CASASRRVDTGELFF. The DNA for the CDR3 is TGTGCCAGCGCCTCTCGGAGGGTTGACACCGGGGAGCTGTTTTTT.

This clonotype was observed many times. The rearrangement links TRBV12-3 or TRBV12-4 to TRBJ2-1; 10 nucleotides match TRBD2. This CDR3 region has 14 residues. V lost 2 bases, J lost 9 bases, and 4 bases stayed unmatched. The CDR3 DNA follows: TGTGCCAGCAGTTTAAGCGGGGGGGCCGTTGAGCAGTTCTTC. Amino acid sequence: CASSLSGGAVEQFF.

This clonotype was counted at least ten times. This sequence joins TRBV20-1 and TRBJ2-1; a possible D gene is TRBD1 (5 bases). V was shortened by 1 base and J by 3 bases, with 16 bases between the two germline ends. Germline CDR1 is DFQATT and CDR2 is SNEGSKA (reference sequence). The CDR3 loop spans 16 amino acids. The CDR3 loop reads CSARGGSQGLYNEQFF. Written as DNA, the CDR3 is TGCAGTGCTAGAGGGGGCAGCCAAGGTCTCTACAATGAGCAGTTCTTC.

This clonotype was seen ten or more times. V and J are TRBV3-1 and TRBJ2-5, with D perhaps matching TRBD1 (5 bases). V was shortened by 5 bases and J by 7 bases, with 14 bases between the two germline ends. The CDR3 runs 13 residues. Germline V gene lookup returns CDR1 LGHDT and CDR2 YNNKEL (reference sequence). CDR3 DNA: TGTGCCAGCAGCGCCGGTCGCCAGGGGACCCAGTACTTC. Protein product: CASSAGRQGTQYF.

This clonotype showed up just a few times. V and J are TRBV7-2 and TRBJ2-7; D is undetermined. Germline values: CDR1 SGHTA, CDR2 FQGNSA. The CDR3 has 12 residues. The ends were cut back, 3 bases at V and 5 bases at J, with 8 bases in the middle. CDR3 bases: TGTGCCAGCAGCTTGCGTGTGGACGAGCAGTACTTC. It specifies CASSLRVDEQYF.